This T cell receptor (beta chain) comes out of a study of blood T cell repertoires in COVID-19. Study information: COVID-19 samples collected from the United States, Italy and Spain covered acute and convalescent phases. PBMCs, B-cell-depleted T cells, or T cells provided the cDNA or gDNA that made up the material.

Clones were read by immunoSEQ multiplex PCR, and TCRdb kept only the in-frame ones, dropping some. The table includes approximately 290,000 clones, roughly 89% detected once. The source material was peripheral blood. This clonotype originated in a man between 25 and 39 years old with acute or convalescent COVID-19.

The CDR3: CASSPGQEFTEAFF. CDR3 DNA sequence: TGTGCCAGCAGCCCGGGACAAGAATTCACTGAAGCTTTCTTT. J is TRBJ1-1 and V is TRBV28, with D possibly being TRBD1 (6 bases). The CDR3 length is 14 residues. The germline gives CDR1 MDHEN, CDR2 SYDVKM. Trimming cost V 6 bases and J 4 bases, with 15 bases left between them.